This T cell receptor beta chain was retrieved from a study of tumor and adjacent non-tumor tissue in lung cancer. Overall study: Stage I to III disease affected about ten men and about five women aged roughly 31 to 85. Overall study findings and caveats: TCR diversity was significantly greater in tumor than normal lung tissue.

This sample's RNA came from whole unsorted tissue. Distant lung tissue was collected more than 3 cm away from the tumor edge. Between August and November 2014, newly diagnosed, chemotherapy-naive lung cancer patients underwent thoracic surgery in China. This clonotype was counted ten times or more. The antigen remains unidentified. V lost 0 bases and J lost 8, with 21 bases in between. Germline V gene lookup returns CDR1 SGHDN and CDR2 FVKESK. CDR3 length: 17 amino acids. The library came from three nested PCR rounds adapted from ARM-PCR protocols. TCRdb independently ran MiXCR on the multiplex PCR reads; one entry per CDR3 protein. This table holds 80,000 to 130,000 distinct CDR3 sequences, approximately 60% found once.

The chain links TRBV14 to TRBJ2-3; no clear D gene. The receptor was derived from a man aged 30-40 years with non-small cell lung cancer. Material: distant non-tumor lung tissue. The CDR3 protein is CASSQDPTASPRGTQYF. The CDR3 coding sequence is TGTGCCAGCAGCCAAGATCCCACAGCGTCCCCCCGAGGTACGCAGTATTTT.